One sample yielded the 25 T cell receptor beta chains listed below, sequenced in a study of naive and memory T cell subsets. Points from the study as a whole: A few larger clonotypes appeared in naive repertoires, especially CD8, possibly memory cells re-expressing CD45RA.

An equimolar mix of two oligonucleotides served as the beta constant-region primer for TRBC1 and TRBC2. Nested alpha and beta constant-region primers with the SP2 primer drove four PCR rounds on ligated cDNA. TCRdb fed the UMI-ligation and nested PCR reads into MiXCR, producing one record per CDR3 protein. Among about 140,000 distinct CDR3 sequences listed, about a fifth were seen once. Their specific antigens are unknown. Sequencing was performed on naive CD8+ T cells from blood. These receptors all stem from a human donor in good health.

The chain employs TRBV24-1 and TRBJ2-1; D might be TRBD2 (6 bases). Trimming stripped 0 bases from V and 10 bases from J, with 9 bases between. CDR1 and CDR2 from the germline V gene are KGHDR and SFDVKD. The CDR3 sequence is 13 residues long. For the CDR3, the DNA is TGTGCCACCAGTGATTTGACTAGCATCGAGCAGTTCTTC. It specifies CATSDLTSIEQFF.

The rearrangement uses TRBV27 and TRBJ2-7; D ambiguous. Deletions cut 6 bases from V and 6 bases from J, with 18 bases between. Germline V CDR1 and CDR2: MNHEY, SMNVEV (reference sequence). The CDR3 runs 14 residues. This CDR3 is CASSGDALLVEQYF. CDR3 DNA sequence: TGTGCCAGCAGCGGTGACGCTCTTCTTGTCGAGCAGTACTTC.

The genes are TRBV4-1 and TRBJ1-3, with 8 bases lining up with TRBD1. After removal of 2 bases from V and 4 bases from J, the junction contained 1 base not matched to a gene. Germline V gene sequence: CDR1 MGHRA, CDR2 YSYEKL. The CDR3 is made up of 14 amino acids. The CDR3 nucleotides read TGCGCCAGCAGCCAACGGACAGGGGGAAACACCATATATTTT. Its translation is CASSQRTGGNTIYF.

This clonotype was recorded many times. This chain links TRBV9 with TRBJ1-5, with D possibly matching TRBD1 (5 bases). The CDR3 consists of 12 residues. In germline, CDR1 is SGDLS, CDR2 YYNGEE. The germline V and J ends were trimmed by 4 bases and 5 bases, with 7 bases remaining between them. CDR3 sequence reads: CASSSGDQPQHF. In DNA, the CDR3 is TGTGCCAGCAGCTCGGGGGATCAGCCCCAGCATTTT.

This clonotype was seen at least ten times. The CDR3 nucleotides read TGTGCCAGCAGTTTTTTCGGTGAGCAGTTCTTC. Amino acids: CASSFFGEQFF. The V gene is TRBV27, the J gene TRBJ2-1; no reliable D call. CDR3 size: 11 residues. The V end was cut by 3 bases, the J end by 9 bases, with 6 bases between. Germline V gene sequence: CDR1 MNHEY, CDR2 SMNVEV (reference sequence).

This clonotype has more than one count but fewer than ten. CDR3 in DNA: TGTGCCAGCGCGCTTTCCTACGAGCAGTACTTC. Residues: CASALSYEQYF. The chain uses TRBV5-5 and TRBJ2-7; D remains ambiguous. Trimming left V 7 bases short and J 1 base short, with 6 bases between. The CDR3 has 11 amino acids. Germline V CDR1 and CDR2: SGHKS, YYEKEE (reference sequence).

CDR3 DNA: TGTGCCAGCAGCCAACACGCCGCAACTAATGAAAAACTGTTTTTT. As protein: CASSQHAATNEKLFF. The gene calls are TRBV6-5 and TRBJ1-4; D ambiguous. This CDR3 region has 15 residues. V lost 6 bases and J lost 0, with 11 bases in between. Per the germline V gene, CDR1 is MNHEY and CDR2 is SVGAGI.

V usage is TRBV12-3 or TRBV12-4 and J usage is TRBJ2-7, with D perhaps assigned TRBD1 or TRBD2 (5 bases each). The V end lost 3 bases, the J end lost 2 bases, and 26 bases lay between the germline ends. This CDR3 is 19 amino acids long. The chain's CDR3 is CASSLVMEYRDPSPYEQYF. CDR3 nucleotides: TGTGCCAGCAGTTTGGTTATGGAATACCGGGACCCATCCCCCTACGAGCAGTACTTC.

The V call is TRBV4-1, the J call TRBJ2-3, with 7 bases lining up with TRBD1. The V and J ends lost 5 bases and 4 bases, in that order; junction bases with no gene match: 6. Per the germline V gene, CDR1 is MGHRA and CDR2 is YSYEKL. This CDR3 contains 14 residues. In DNA form, the CDR3 reads TGCGCCAGCAGCACACGCCAGGGGGCAGATACGCAGTATTTT. It yields the protein CASSTRQGADTQYF.

This chain links TRBV15 with TRBJ2-7; D is possibly TRBD2 (5 bases). CDR1 is LNHNV and CDR2 is YYDKDF in the germline V gene (reference sequence). V lost 1 base and J lost 2, with 15 bases in between. This CDR3 comprises 16 residues. CDR3 nucleotides: TGTGCCACCAGCAGAGTCAGCGGCTTGGGTCCCTACGAGCAGTACTTC. Its translation is CATSRVSGLGPYEQYF.

This clonotype has only a few counts. The rearrangement uses TRBV15 and TRBJ1-4; D remains ambiguous. CDR1 is LNHNV, CDR2 YYDKDF, per germline (reference sequence). The CDR3 consists of 15 residues. The V end was cut by 2 bases, the J end by 4 bases, with 11 bases between. For the CDR3, the DNA is TGTGCCACCAGCAGACACGGGCCCCTTAATGAAAAACTGTTTTTT. This translates into CATSRHGPLNEKLFF.

This chain joins TRBV25-1 and TRBJ1-5; D might be TRBD1 (6 bases). Germline V gene data show CDR1 as MGHDK and CDR2 as SYGVNS. The CDR3 has 13 amino acids. Trimming cost V 5 bases and J 5 bases, with 10 bases left between them. CDR3 DNA: TGTGCCAGCAGTTTACAGGGAGATCAGCCCCAGCATTTT. It specifies CASSLQGDQPQHF.

The chain employs TRBV24-1 and TRBJ2-1, with TRBD2 matching over 10 bases. Germline V lookup: CDR1 KGHDR, CDR2 SFDVKD. The CDR3 length is 13 residues. The CDR3 is CGRGTSENNEQFF. CDR3 DNA sequence: TGTGGACGGGGGACTAGCGAGAACAATGAGCAGTTCTTC.

The sample holds many counts of this clonotype. V gene TRBV11-2 combines with J gene TRBJ1-4; D is unresolved. The CDR3 runs 15 residues. Trimming removed 7 bases from V and 0 bases from J, with 12 bases in between. Germline V gene lookup returns CDR1 SGHAT and CDR2 FQNNGV. In DNA form, the CDR3 reads TGTGCCAGCACACTGCGCCCGACAACTAATGAAAAACTGTTTTTT. Protein: CASTLRPTTNEKLFF.

This clonotype was recorded once. This rearrangement joins TRBV14 to TRBJ1-2; D unclear. V gave up 0 bases and J gave up 4 bases, with 12 bases separating them. Germline V CDR1 and CDR2: SGHDN, FVKESK. CDR3 size: 15 residues. Here the CDR3 DNA reads TGTGCCAGCAGCCAAGATGGAAACAGAGTCTATGGCTACACCTTC. Translated: CASSQDGNRVYGYTF.

The rearrangement uses TRBV27 and TRBJ2-6; TRBD1 or TRBD2 may be the D gene (5 bases each). The germline CDR1 and CDR2 sequences are MNHEY and SMNVEV (reference sequence). The V end lost 3 bases, the J end lost 3 bases, and 12 bases lay between the germline ends. CDR3 length: 16 residues. The CDR3 nucleotides read TGTGCCAGCAGTTTCCTGGGGGTTAATGGGGCCAACGTCCTGACTTTC. It codes for CASSFLGVNGANVLTF.

This clonotype was recorded a few times. V gene TRBV2 combines with J gene TRBJ2-2; a weak D match, TRBD1 (7 bases). CDR3 length equals 13 residues. Trimming took 9 bases from V and 4 from J, leaving 12 bases between them. CDR1 and CDR2 (germline): SNHLY, FYNNEI. DNA for the CDR3: TGTGCCAGGGGGGGACAGTTCACCGGGGAGCTGTTTTTT. This translates into CARGGQFTGELFF.

The chain links TRBV7-9 to TRBJ2-1; 8 nucleotides align to TRBD2. J was trimmed by 8 bases and V by 7 bases; bases with no gene match: 13. The CDR3 has 15 amino acids. Germline CDR1 SEHNR, CDR2 FQNEAQ (reference sequence). The CDR3 loop reads CASTLGSGSWYEQFF. The CDR3 DNA follows: TGTGCCAGCACCCTGGGGAGCGGGAGTTGGTATGAGCAGTTCTTC.

The rearrangement joins TRBV12-3 or TRBV12-4 to TRBJ2-1; D gene ambiguous. V lost 3 bases and J 11 bases, leaving 5 bases between the germline ends. This CDR3 has 10 residues. Here the CDR3 reads CASSLDKQFF. The CDR3 nucleotides are TGTGCCAGCAGTTTGGATAAGCAGTTCTTC.

The gene calls are TRBV28 and TRBJ2-2, with TRBD1 matching over 10 bases. Germline CDR1 reads MDHEN; CDR2 reads SYDVKM. Losses at the gene ends were 5 bases for V and 5 bases for J; bases not matched to a gene: 11. The CDR3 contains 17 residues. In DNA form, the CDR3 reads TGTGCCAGCAGTACCCTTGACAGGGGGCCGAGAACCGGGGAGCTGTTTTTT. This sequence encodes CASSTLDRGPRTGELFF.

This chain links TRBV7-9 with TRBJ1-2; 8 bases map to TRBD1. The CDR3 loop spans 14 amino acids. Germline V gene data show CDR1 as SEHNR and CDR2 as FQNEAQ (reference sequence). V was pared by 4 bases and J by 7 bases, with 8 bases of the junction left unmatched. In DNA, the CDR3 is TGTGCCAGCAGCTCGACGACAGGGGTTGCTGGCTACACCTTC. Translating it yields CASSSTTGVAGYTF. Full variable domain (outside the CDR3, taken from reference TRBV7-9 and TRBJ1-2): DTGVSQNPRHKITKRGQNVTFRCDPISEHNRLYWYRQTLGQGPEFLTYFQNEAQLEKSRLLSDRFSAERPKGSFSTLEIQRTEQGDSAMYLCASSSTTGVAGYTFGSGTRLTVV.

This sequence joins TRBV29-1 and TRBJ1-4, with D perhaps TRBD1 (6 bases). The length of the CDR3 is 13 residues. Germline CDR1 and CDR2: SQVTM and ANQGSEA. The V gene lost 4 bases and the J gene lost 8 bases, with 14 bases spanning the gap. CDR3 loop: CSVGSGEGEKLFF. CDR3 nucleotide sequence: TGCAGCGTTGGATCAGGGGAGGGAGAAAAACTGTTTTTT.

This clonotype has only a few counts. The chain couples TRBV28 to TRBJ2-6; perhaps D is TRBD1 or TRBD2 (5 bases each). The germline CDR1 and CDR2 sequences are MDHEN and SYDVKM. V lost 5 bases and J 0 bases, leaving 14 bases between the germline ends. This CDR3 has 17 residues. The CDR3 region has the DNA TGTGCCAGCAGTAGGCCCTATGGGGGCTCTGGGGCCAACGTCCTGACTTTC. Protein sequence: CASSRPYGGSGANVLTF.

The chain has TRBV4-3 and TRBJ1-4; D is ambiguous. This CDR3 is 15 amino acids long. V was cut by 4 bases and J by 4 bases, with 13 bases left in between. Germline V gene lookup returns CDR1 LGHNA and CDR2 YSLEER. CDR3: CASSPNQLINEKLFF. CDR3 nucleotides: TGCGCCAGCAGCCCGAACCAGCTGATTAATGAAAAACTGTTTTTT.

This clonotype was counted a few times. V is TRBV11-2 and J is TRBJ2-3, with D perhaps matching TRBD1 or TRBD2 (5 bases each). Germline V gives CDR1 SGHAT, CDR2 FQNNGV. Trimming shortened V by 6 bases and J by 0 bases, and 7 bases separated the two germline ends. The CDR3 runs to 13 residues. CDR3 coding DNA: TGTGCCAGCAGTTGGGACAGCACAGATACGCAGTATTTT. It translates to CASSWDSTDTQYF.